One TCR beta chain is described in this entry. The antigen is not known. The sample is drawn from a study of T-cell memory formation after mild COVID-19. Overall study: The study found TCR clusters largely donor specific. Study results and caveats: For contracting clones, CD4+ ones sat mainly in CM and EM, CD8+ in EMRA.

Germline V gene data show CDR1 as MGHRA and CDR2 as YSYEKL. CDR3 length: 15 amino acids. Trimming removed 4 bases from V and 3 bases from J; junction bases left unmatched: 8. MiXCR, applied by TCRdb to the 5' RACE reads, yields one record per CDR3 protein. Among fewer than 250,000 distinct CDR3 sequences listed, more than 9% were seen once. This TCR was recovered from a man aged 18 to 35 who had mild COVID-19 (a few samples of this study predate the infection). Cell type and time point are not known. The sequenced sample was PBMCs or a T cell subset sorted from them (not recorded which). This chain joins TRBV4-1 and TRBJ1-2, with TRBD1 matching over 7 bases. The chain's CDR3 is CASSRAGGVDYGYTF. Written as DNA, the CDR3 is TGCGCCAGCAGCCGGGCAGGGGGTGTCGACTATGGCTACACCTTC.